A single sample gave rise to the 20 T cell receptor beta chains below, sequenced in a study of OX40 agonist ivuxolimab in advanced cancers. The table came from immunoSEQ multiplex PCR; TCRdb's copy has only in-frame clones and leaves some out. The sample lists thousands of clones; over 70% were seen once. The starting material was CD4+ or CD8+ T cells sorted from blood, obtained in a trial of the OX40 agonist ivuxolimab. The receptors were gathered from an adult with an advanced solid tumor such as melanoma, head and neck, liver or kidney cancer.

The chain has TRBV9 and TRBJ2-5, with D unclear. CDR1 and CDR2 from the germline V gene are SGDLS and YYNGEE. This CDR3 is built from 15 residues. V was trimmed by 4 bases and J by 5 bases, leaving 18 bases between them. The DNA for the CDR3 is TGTGCCAGCAGCCCGCCAGGACCCCCGGCGGAGACCCAGTACTTC. It codes for CASSPPGPPAETQYF.

The chain links TRBV7-2 to TRBJ1-5; no clear D gene. Germline CDR1 and CDR2: SGHTA and FQGNSA. V was shortened by 1 base and J by 11 bases, with 9 bases between the two germline ends. There are 12 residues in the CDR3. The CDR3 region has the DNA TGTGCCAGCAGCTTAGACGGCTGGACCCAGCATTTT. Translation: CASSLDGWTQHF.

The rearrangement links TRBV6-1 to TRBJ1-3; the D gene is possibly TRBD1 (6 bases). Trimming took 11 bases from V and 0 from J, leaving 17 bases between them. This CDR3 spans 15 amino acids. Germline V gene lookup returns CDR1 MNHNS and CDR2 SASEGT. In DNA, the CDR3 is TGTGCCTGCTCACAGGGACGGATCTCTGGAAACACCATATATTTT. It codes for CACSQGRISGNTIYF.

The chain uses TRBV4-3 and TRBJ2-1; the match to TRBD2 covers 12 bases. Germline V lookup: CDR1 LGHNA, CDR2 YSLEER. V shed 3 bases, J shed 2 bases, and the junction held 2 bases outside the gene matches. The CDR3 length is 16 residues. CDR3 loop: CASSQASGGAYNEQFF. DNA of the CDR3: TGCGCCAGCAGCCAGGCTAGCGGGGGGGCCTACAATGAGCAGTTCTTC.

The chain employs TRBV27 and TRBJ2-5; D remains ambiguous. Looked up from germline, CDR1 is MNHEY and CDR2 is SMNVEV (reference sequence). The CDR3 has 14 residues. Trimming took off 5 bases at V and 2 bases at J, with 12 bases between the two ends. The CDR3 DNA reads as TGTGCCAGCAGTATACAGTACTTACAAGAGACCCAGTACTTC. It is translated as CASSIQYLQETQYF.

This chain connects TRBV15 to TRBJ2-5, with 8 bases fitting TRBD1. Germline loops: CDR1 LNHNV, CDR2 YYDKDF (reference sequence). The CDR3 is 14 residues long. V shed 1 base, J shed 4 bases, and the junction held 2 bases outside the gene matches. The CDR3 DNA follows: TGTGCCACCAGCAGAGCAGGGGGCAGAGAGACCCAGTACTTC. It codes for CATSRAGGRETQYF.

V gene TRBV7-8 combines with J gene TRBJ2-3, with D uncertain. Germline CDR1 is SGHVS and CDR2 is FQNEAQ. CDR3 length: 15 residues. Trimming stripped 2 bases from V and 3 bases from J, with 12 bases between. CDR3 nucleotides: TGTGCCAGCAGCTTAACTATCCACAGTACAGATACGCAGTATTTT. Translated: CASSLTIHSTDTQYF.

In its sample, this clone ranks as medium-sized (0.01 to 0.1%). The V and J genes are TRBV29-1 and TRBJ1-3; D is perhaps TRBD1 (5 bases). V lost 4 bases and J 2 bases, leaving 9 bases between the germline ends. Germline-derived CDR1 and CDR2 are SQVTM and ANQGSEA. The CDR3 consists of 13 residues. The CDR3 DNA follows: TGCAGCGTTGTCGGGGGGACTGGAAACACCATATATTTT. Protein: CSVVGGTGNTIYF. Combining the CDR3 with reference TRBV29-1 and TRBJ1-3 gives the whole variable domain SAVISQKPSRDICQRGTSLTIQCQVDSQVTMMFWYRQQPGQSLTLIATANQGSEATYESGFVIDKFPISRPNLTFSTLTVSNMSPEDSSIYLCSVVGGTGNTIYFGEGSWLTVV.

The chain combines TRBV13 with TRBJ2-7; 12 nucleotides line up with TRBD2. The V gene's germline CDR1 is PRHDT and CDR2 FYEKMQ (reference sequence). The CDR3 has 16 amino acids. Unmatched junction bases numbered 10, after V lost 5 bases and J lost 5 bases. Written as DNA, the CDR3 is TGTGCCAGCAGCAGACTAGCGGGAGCCCCCCGGGACGAGCAGTACTTC. Translated, it gives CASSRLAGAPRDEQYF.

The CDR3 region is CASSSQTGGYGYTF. The CDR3 nucleotides are TGTGCCAGCAGTTCCCAGACAGGGGGCTATGGCTACACCTTC. V usage is TRBV25-1 and J usage is TRBJ1-2, with TRBD1 identical over 9 bases. CDR1 is MGHDK and CDR2 is SYGVNS in the germline V gene. V lost 5 bases to trimming and J lost 4 bases; unmatched junction nucleotides: 5. The CDR3 spans 14 residues.

This clone ranks as medium-sized. The chain joins TRBV27 to TRBJ1-1; 7 nucleotides line up with TRBD1. Germline V gene data show CDR1 as MNHEY and CDR2 as SMNVEV (reference sequence). Trimming at V came to 4 bases and at J to 12 bases, leaving 8 bases not matched to a gene. The CDR3 sequence is 12 residues long. Here the CDR3 reads CASSYGQGVTFF. The CDR3 DNA follows: TGTGCCAGCAGTTATGGGCAGGGGGTAACTTTCTTT.

This clone was detected a few times. The chain employs TRBV15 and TRBJ1-5, with D unresolved. Trimming left V 3 bases short and J 7 bases short, with 13 bases between. This CDR3 spans 14 amino acids. Germline CDR1 LNHNV, CDR2 YYDKDF (reference sequence). The CDR3, as DNA: TGTGCCACCAGCAGTGATGCCCCATCGCAGCCCCAGCATTTT. Its translation is CATSSDAPSQPQHF.

The chain carries TRBV2 and TRBJ1-2, with D possibly TRBD1 on 6 matching bases. Germline V gene lookup returns CDR1 SNHLY and CDR2 FYNNEI. The CDR3 consists of 15 residues. Between the trimmed V and J ends, which lost 7 bases and 3 bases, there was a span of 18 bases. CDR3 sequence (DNA): TGTGCCAGCAATGGACAGCGCCAAAATTACTATGGCTACACCTTC. It yields the protein CASNGQRQNYYGYTF.

By proportion, this clone is large. V and J are TRBV6-6 and TRBJ1-1; D might be TRBD1 (5 bases). The V end was cut by 5 bases, the J end by 0 bases, with 16 bases between. The CDR3 is 16 amino acids. The V gene's germline CDR1 is MNHNY and CDR2 SVGAGI (reference sequence). CDR3 sequence reads: CASSRERTPMNTEAFF. The DNA for the CDR3 is TGTGCCAGCAGTCGCGAGAGGACACCTATGAACACTGAAGCTTTCTTT.

V usage is TRBV4-3 and J usage is TRBJ2-7; D ambiguous. V dropped 0 bases and J dropped 2 bases, with 5 bases sitting between them. The CDR3 sequence is 13 residues long. Per germline, CDR1 LGHNA and CDR2 YSLEER. The DNA for the CDR3 is TGCGCCAGCAGCCAAGATCGAGCCTACGAGCAGTACTTC. Translation gives CASSQDRAYEQYF.

The genes are TRBV5-6 and TRBJ2-5; tentative D call: TRBD2 (6 bases). Germline V CDR1 and CDR2: SGHDT, YYEEEE. Trimming took off 4 bases at V and 4 bases at J, with 20 bases between the two ends. This CDR3 has 16 residues. CDR3 bases: TGTGCCAGCAGCCATGCCGGAGGAGCGGGCTTAGAGACCCAGTACTTC. Its protein product is CASSHAGGAGLETQYF.

The V gene is TRBV6-5, the J gene TRBJ2-7; TRBD1 matches at 7 bases. CDR1 and CDR2 (germline): MNHEY, SVGAGI. J gave up 3 bases and V 4 bases, and 9 bases lay outside the gene matches. The CDR3 spans 15 residues. The CDR3 sequence is CASSSNPDRNYEQYF. CDR3 DNA sequence: TGTGCCAGCAGTTCCAACCCGGACAGGAACTACGAGCAGTACTTC.

The V and J genes are TRBV12-1 and TRBJ2-4; no DNA check was done on the table's D call, TRBD2. TRBV12-1 is a documented pseudogene. The CDR3 consists of 16 residues. CDR3 loop: CASSFERPEVKNIQYF. CDR3 bases: TGTGCCAGCAGCTTTGAGCGTCCCGAAGTCAAAAACATTCAGTACTTC.

This clone was seen only a few times. V and J are TRBV9 and TRBJ2-5, with 11 bases lining up with TRBD2. In germline, CDR1 is SGDLS, CDR2 YYNGEE. After removal of 3 bases from V and 5 bases from J, the junction contained 9 bases not matched to a gene. The CDR3 runs 16 residues. The CDR3 is CASSASSGGPGETQYF. CDR3 DNA sequence: TGTGCCAGCAGCGCGTCTAGCGGGGGGCCGGGGGAGACCCAGTACTTC.

V usage is TRBV9 and J usage is TRBJ2-1, with D uncertain. Looked up from germline, CDR1 is SGDLS and CDR2 is YYNGEE. The CDR3 length is 13 residues. V lost 0 bases and J 6 bases, leaving 7 bases between the germline ends. CDR3 nucleotide sequence: TGTGCCAGCAGCGTAGGTCCCGGCAATGAGCAGTTCTTC. It encodes CASSVGPGNEQFF.